Shown below are 26 T cell receptor beta chains from a single sample sequenced in a study of radiation and T cells in renal cell carcinoma. The assay was immunoSEQ multiplex PCR, and TCRdb's table has in-frame clones only and misses some. The data contain about 120,000 clones, roughly four fifths of them singletons. Time point meaning: blood 2 weeks post-SBRT. The treatment denotes: 15 Gy SBRT to primary tumor, nephrectomy 4 weeks later. The sample was blood, taken from a patient whose treatment included radiotherapy and nephrectomy. Source of these receptors: a woman aged 55-70 years with renal cell carcinoma.

The genes are TRBV5-4 and TRBJ2-7; 11 bases match TRBD2. V shed 4 bases, J shed 3 bases, and the junction held 9 bases outside the gene matches. Germline loops: CDR1 SGHNT, CDR2 YYREEE (reference sequence). The CDR3 loop spans 16 amino acids. In DNA form, the CDR3 reads TGTGCCAGCAGCCCGAGGGGACTAGCGGAGGGCTACGAGCAGTACTTC. This gives the protein CASSPRGLAEGYEQYF.

The CDR3 here is CASERAGQTGDTQYF. The CDR3 coding sequence is TGTGCCTCCGAACGGGCAGGCCAAACGGGGGATACGCAGTATTTT. This rearrangement joins TRBV27 to TRBJ2-3, with D possibly being TRBD2 (5 bases). Germline V CDR1 and CDR2: MNHEY, SMNVEV (reference sequence). The CDR3 runs 15 residues. The V gene lost 11 bases and the J gene lost 6 bases, with 24 bases spanning the gap.

The CDR3 DNA follows: TGTGCCACCAGCAGAGAGGCGCCCAGCTCTGGGGCCAACGTCCTGACTTTC. As protein: CATSREAPSSGANVLTF. The chain recombines TRBV15 with TRBJ2-6; no firm D call. Looked up from germline, CDR1 is LNHNV and CDR2 is YYDKDF (reference sequence). The CDR3 has 17 residues. V gave up 0 bases and J gave up 0 bases, with 9 bases separating them.

The chain is built from TRBV12-5 and TRBJ2-3; D may correspond to TRBD1 or TRBD2 (6 bases each). Deletions cut 7 bases from V and 0 bases from J, with 14 bases between. Germline CDR1 reads LGHNT; CDR2 reads FRNRAP. This CDR3 comprises 15 residues. CDR3 in amino acids: CASAGGLTSTDTQYF. The CDR3 nucleotides are TGTGCTAGTGCCGGGGGCCTGACTAGCACAGATACGCAGTATTTT.

The chain links TRBV9 to TRBJ1-2; a possible D gene is TRBD1 (6 bases). The CDR3 has 15 amino acids. Deletions cut 0 bases from V and 4 bases from J, with 13 bases between. CDR1 is SGDLS, CDR2 YYNGEE, per germline. CDR3 loop: CASSVEAGEGYGYTF. CDR3 DNA sequence: TGTGCCAGCAGCGTAGAAGCAGGGGAAGGCTATGGCTACACCTTC.

The chain links TRBV6-9 to TRBJ2-7, with D possibly being TRBD1 or TRBD2 (6 bases each). The V gene lost 4 bases and the J gene lost 0 bases, with 10 bases spanning the gap. CDR3 length equals 14 residues. CDR1 MNHGY and CDR2 SVAAGI come from the germline V gene. CDR3 in DNA: TGTGCCAGCAGTTCGGGGGCGAACTCCTACGAGCAGTACTTC. This gives the protein CASSSGANSYEQYF.

A remark on this clone: The junction shows a germline mismatch at one end, possibly a read error. This chain links TRBV27 with TRBJ2-7; TRBD1 might be the D (6 bases). CDR1 is MNHEY, CDR2 SMNVEV, per germline (reference sequence). The CDR3 sequence is 17 residues long. The CDR3 sequence: CASSLSATGFTTYEQYF. Written as DNA, the CDR3 is TGTGCCAGCAGTCTATCAGCGACAGGCTTTACGACCTACGAGCAGTACTTC.

V and J are TRBV5-6 and TRBJ2-2; 7 bases are shared with TRBD2. V shed 3 bases and J 7 bases; nucleotides not matched to a gene: 9. Germline-derived CDR1 and CDR2 are SGHDT and YYEEEE. The CDR3 has 15 residues. The CDR3: CASSWNSGVGGELFF. CDR3 bases: TGTGCCAGCAGCTGGAACAGCGGGGTGGGCGGGGAGCTGTTTTTT.

This rearrangement joins TRBV11-3 to TRBJ1-1, with 9 bases lining up with TRBD1. The CDR3 is made up of 13 amino acids. The J segment lost 6 bases and the V segment lost 1 base, leaving 0 bases of the junction unmatched. CDR1 and CDR2 from the germline V gene are SGHNT and YENEEA. CDR3 coding DNA: TGTGCCAGCAGCTTAGGACAGGGGGCTGAAGCTTTCTTT. Its protein product is CASSLGQGAEAFF. Full variable domain (remainder filled in from reference TRBV11-3 and TRBJ1-1): EAGVVQSPRYKIIEKKQPVAFWCNPISGHNTLYWYLQNLGQGPELLIRYENEEAVDDSQLPKDRFSAERLKGVDSTLKIQPAELGDSAVYLCASSLGQGAEAFFGQGTRLTVV.

The V call is TRBV27, the J call TRBJ2-1; 8 bases map to TRBD2. The CDR3 loop spans 16 amino acids. Germline lookup yields CDR1 MNHEY and CDR2 SMNVEV (reference sequence). J lost 7 bases, V lost 4 bases, and 12 bases had no gene match. The CDR3 region is CASSSPPAGVPNEQFF. In DNA, the CDR3 is TGTGCCAGCAGTTCACCCCCAGCGGGAGTCCCGAATGAGCAGTTCTTC.

V usage is TRBV6-5 and J usage is TRBJ2-7; TRBD1 might be the D (6 bases). Germline lookup yields CDR1 MNHEY and CDR2 SVGAGI. The CDR3 has 12 residues. V gave up 5 bases and J gave up 4 bases, with 9 bases separating them. CDR3 amino acids: CASSAQGYEQYF. CDR3 nucleotide sequence: TGTGCCAGCAGTGCGCAGGGGTACGAGCAGTACTTC.

CDR3 sequence: CASSMSTGPQETQYF. CDR3 sequence (DNA): TGTGCCAGTAGTATGAGTACAGGGCCCCAAGAGACCCAGTACTTC. The V and J genes are TRBV19 and TRBJ2-5; the D gene is possibly TRBD1 (6 bases). Germline CDR1 LNHDA, CDR2 SQIVND (reference sequence). Trimming took off 3 bases at V and 1 base at J, with 12 bases between the two ends. The length of the CDR3 is 15 residues.

CDR3 amino acids: CASSQDGIGRRANEKLFF. The CDR3 DNA is TGCGCCAGCAGCCAAGATGGGATCGGGAGACGGGCGAATGAAAAACTGTTTTTT. The chain uses TRBV4-1 and TRBJ1-4; D not certain. This CDR3 is 18 amino acids long. Germline V gene sequence: CDR1 MGHRA, CDR2 YSYEKL. Trimming removed 0 bases from V and 5 bases from J, with 19 bases in between.

The genes are TRBV29-1 and TRBJ1-1; D remains ambiguous. Trimming pared 3 bases from V and 0 bases from J, leaving 5 bases between. The CDR3 runs to 12 residues. Germline V gene data show CDR1 as SQVTM and CDR2 as ANQGSEA. The CDR3 here is CSVDRMNTEAFF. The CDR3, as DNA: TGCAGCGTTGACAGGATGAACACTGAAGCTTTCTTT.

This rearrangement joins TRBV6-1 to TRBJ1-2; D not certain. The CDR3 covers 12 residues. V lost 2 bases, J lost 8 bases, and 9 bases lay in between. The germline CDR1 and CDR2 sequences are MNHNS and SASEGT. CDR3 residues: CASSERDSGYTF. For the CDR3, the DNA is TGTGCCAGCAGTGAACGGGATTCCGGCTACACCTTC.

V usage is TRBV11-2 and J usage is TRBJ1-2, with TRBD1 identical over 7 bases. The CDR3 has 14 amino acids. J gave up 6 bases and V 5 bases, and 9 bases lay outside the gene matches. CDR1 is SGHAT and CDR2 is FQNNGV in the germline V gene. CDR3 loop: CASSERTGRNGYTF. The CDR3 nucleotides read TGTGCCAGCAGCGAGCGGACAGGTCGGAATGGCTACACCTTC.

The CDR3, as DNA: TGTGCTAGTGGTCAAGGACTAGCGGGAACAGATACGCAGTATTTT. Its protein is CASGQGLAGTDTQYF. The gene calls are TRBV12-5 and TRBJ2-3; 12 nucleotides match TRBD2. Germline CDR1 LGHNT, CDR2 FRNRAP. The CDR3 has 15 amino acids. The trim removed 5 bases at V and 3 bases at J, leaving 3 bases unmatched.

Worth noting for this clone: Other DNA sequences in this specimen translate into the identical CDR3. The chain joins TRBV2 to TRBJ1-1; unclear D gene. Germline CDR1 and CDR2: SNHLY and FYNNEI. This CDR3 is built from 12 residues. Trimming pared 5 bases from V and 0 bases from J, leaving 4 bases between. This chain's CDR3 is CASSRMNTEAFF. In DNA form, the CDR3 reads TGTGCCAGCAGTCGTATGAACACTGAAGCTTTCTTT.

Only one count was recorded for this clone. This rearrangement joins TRBV10-1 to TRBJ2-3, with 7 bases matching TRBD1. CDR1 is WNHNN, CDR2 SYGVQD, per germline (reference sequence). The CDR3 is made up of 14 amino acids. With V trimmed by 2 bases and J by 5 bases, 4 bases remained unmatched. CDR3 sequence: CASSEDRVGDTQYF. The CDR3 DNA reads TGCGCCAGCAGTGAGGACAGGGTGGGAGATACGCAGTATTTT.

The rearrangement joins TRBV5-5 to TRBJ1-3; D is uncertain. The germline V and J ends were trimmed by 1 base and 7 bases, with 6 bases remaining between them. In germline, CDR1 is SGHKS, CDR2 YYEKEE (reference sequence). There are 12 residues in the CDR3. The CDR3 reads CASSLRQNTIYF. The CDR3 bases are TGTGCCAGCAGCTTGAGGCAGAACACCATATATTTT.

In its sample, this clone was seen once. The chain carries TRBV14 and TRBJ2-5; the D gene is possibly TRBD2 (5 bases). CDR1 is SGHDN and CDR2 is FVKESK in the germline V gene. This CDR3 contains 14 residues. With 4 bases removed from V and 0 bases from J, the gap between germline ends came to 9 bases. The CDR3 region has the DNA TGTGCCAGCAGCCCTCCGGGAAACCAAGAGACCCAGTACTTC. It translates to CASSPPGNQETQYF.

The J gene is TRBJ1-2, the V gene TRBV5-6; D ambiguous. The CDR3 sequence is 16 residues long. The V end lost 4 bases, the J end lost 2 bases, and 18 bases lay between the germline ends. From germline, CDR1 is SGHDT and CDR2 YYEEEE. CDR3 DNA sequence: TGTGCCAGCAGCCCCTTACTCGGTGCCCCCAACTATGGCTACACCTTC. This gives the protein CASSPLLGAPNYGYTF. Combining the CDR3 with reference TRBV5-6 and TRBJ1-2 gives the whole variable domain DAGVTQSPTHLIKTRGQQVTLRCSPKSGHDTVSWYQQALGQGPQFIFQYYEEEERQRGNFPDRFSGHQFPNYSSELNVNALLLGDSALYLCASSPLLGAPNYGYTFGSGTRLTVV.

The rearrangement joins TRBV30 to TRBJ2-5; 9 bases match TRBD1. The CDR3 totals 17 residues. J gave up 4 bases and V 2 bases, and 14 bases lay outside the gene matches. Germline CDR1 reads GTSNPN; CDR2 reads SVGIG (reference sequence). In DNA form, the CDR3 reads TGTGCCTGGAGTCCCGGATTAATACAGGGGGCACGAGAGACCCAGTACTTC. It specifies CAWSPGLIQGARETQYF.

The chain is built from TRBV5-1 and TRBJ2-5; 7 bases fit TRBD1. Trimming took 4 bases from V and 5 from J; bases not matched to a gene: 8. The germline V gene has CDR1 SGHRS and CDR2 YFSETQ. The CDR3 covers 14 residues. This CDR3 reads CASSTVDRAETQYF. CDR3 DNA sequence: TGCGCCAGCAGCACGGTTGACAGGGCGGAGACCCAGTACTTC. The full variable domain, its missing parts supplied by reference TRBV5-1 and TRBJ2-5, is KAGVTQTPRYLIKTRGQQVTLSCSPISGHRSVSWYQQTPGQGLQFLFEYFSETQRNKGNFPGRFSGRQFSNSRSEMNVSTLELGDSALYLCASSTVDRAETQYFGPGTRLLVL.

This clone was detected only a few times. This chain links TRBV5-6 with TRBJ1-1; no reliable D call. The germline gives CDR1 SGHDT, CDR2 YYEEEE. V lost 0 bases, J lost 7 bases, and 10 bases lay in between. CDR3 size: 13 residues. The CDR3 nucleotides are TGTGCCAGCAGCTTGGTGGCAGCCTTTGAAGCTTTCTTT. Protein: CASSLVAAFEAFF.

The chain employs TRBV7-8 and TRBJ2-1, with TRBD2 identical over 10 bases. Germline lookup yields CDR1 SGHVS and CDR2 FQNEAQ. V trimming: 5 bases; J trimming: 7 bases; junction bases outside the gene matches: 8. The CDR3 is made up of 15 amino acids. CDR3 coding DNA: TGTGCCAGCAGCCCCCTAGCGGGAGATGCAAATGAGCAGTTCTTC. Translated: CASSPLAGDANEQFF.